This paragraph reports one T cell receptor beta chain. The antigen remains undetermined. This specimen includes other DNA sequences encoding the same CDR3. Naive CD8 cells lacked CD45RO, underwent positive selection for CCR7 and left out terminally differentiated effector memory CD45RA+ cells. Each sample came from a Caucasian adult donor living in Nashville, Tennessee. This entry comes from a study of shared clonotypes between healthy human individuals. For the study at large: Three plates were used per donor for CD4 naive, three for CD4 memory, two for CD8 naive and one for CD8 memory.

An assay was performed, and its level was deep. Sequenced by immunoSEQ multiplex PCR; TCRdb stores in-frame clones only, minus some. The repertoire holds hundreds of thousands of clones, 85% to 95% seen once, with approximately 0.11% in the top ten. CDR1 is MDHEN, CDR2 SYDVKM, per germline. V lost 6 bases, J lost 3 bases, and 9 bases lay in between. This CDR3 is built from 12 residues. Overall study findings and caveats: Naive subsets generally had larger estimated richness than memory subsets.

The chain carries TRBV28 and TRBJ2-7; TRBD1 or TRBD2 may be the D gene (6 bases each). This clonotype originated in a young woman in good health. Sequencing was performed on naive CD8+ T cells sorted from blood. The CDR3 sequence: CASSEGGYEQYF. DNA of the CDR3: TGTGCCAGCAGCGAGGGGGGCTACGAGCAGTACTTC.